This is a list of T cell receptor beta chains from one sample in a study of CD8 T cells in Susac syndrome. TCRdb redid the calling of the immunoSEQ multiplex PCR reads with MiXCR, one entry per CDR3 protein. Here the sample spans over 150,000 distinct CDR3 sequences, around 96% being singletons. Sequenced sample: CD4+ T cells from PBMCs. Receptors originate from a human donor with multiple sclerosis. Each CDR3 is given with its conserved first and last residue. Each record gives: clone size, V gene, J gene, D gene, CDR3 DNA, CDR3 protein. A D gene is named only where the DNA matches it firmly. Clone size appears in some rows only: once, few, many, or a class for an expanded clone.

clone size: .
V gene: TRBV3-1
J gene: TRBJ2-3
D gene: .
CDR3 DNA: TGTGCCAGCAGCCAAGCGATAGATACGCAGTATTTT
CDR3 protein: CASSQAIDTQYF

clone size: once
V gene: TRBV12-3/TRBV12-4
J gene: TRBJ2-5
D gene: TRBD1
CDR3 DNA: TGTGCCAGCAGTGCCCGACGGACAGGGGAAGAGACCCAGTACTTC
CDR3 protein: CASSARRTGEETQYF

clone size: .
V gene: TRBV7-9
J gene: TRBJ2-7
D gene: TRBD2
CDR3 DNA: TGTGCCAGCAGCTTAGAGCGGGGCCGCTCCTACGAGCAGTACTTC
CDR3 protein: CASSLERGRSYEQYF

clone size: once
V gene: TRBV29-1
J gene: TRBJ2-1
D gene: .
CDR3 DNA: TGCAGCGCCTCCGTGAACAATGAGCAGTTCTTC
CDR3 protein: CSASVNNEQFF

clone size: .
V gene: TRBV12-5
J gene: TRBJ2-1
D gene: .
CDR3 DNA: TGTGCTAGTGGTTTGGGGACACTAAATGAGCAGTTCTTC
CDR3 protein: CASGLGTLNEQFF

clone size: few
V gene: TRBV7-3
J gene: TRBJ2-1
D gene: .
CDR3 DNA: TGTGCCAGCAGCTTAAGTTCGGGAAGCTCCTACAATGAGCAGTTCTTC
CDR3 protein: CASSLSSGSSYNEQFF

clone size: .
V gene: TRBV20-1
J gene: TRBJ2-1
D gene: .
CDR3 DNA: TGCAGTGCTATCCGGAGGGACCCATGGGCCGAGGAGCAGTTCTTC
CDR3 protein: CSAIRRDPWAEEQFF

clone size: .
V gene: TRBV2
J gene: TRBJ1-2
D gene: TRBD1
CDR3 DNA: TGTGCCAGCAGCACGGGGGGACAGGGGATTAACTATGGCTACACCTTC
CDR3 protein: CASSTGGQGINYGYTF

clone size: .
V gene: TRBV30
J gene: TRBJ1-1
D gene: .
CDR3 DNA: TGTGCCTGGAGTGTTGGTTTGGCCACTGAAGCTTTCTTT
CDR3 protein: CAWSVGLATEAFF

clone size: once
V gene: TRBV20-1
J gene: TRBJ2-7
D gene: TRBD2
CDR3 DNA: TGCAGTGCTAGAGATCTGGCGGGAGGGCCCTCCTACGAGCAGTACTTC
CDR3 protein: CSARDLAGGPSYEQYF

clone size: .
V gene: TRBV18
J gene: TRBJ2-1
D gene: TRBD2
CDR3 DNA: TGTGCCAGCTCAGGTGGCGGGAGAAACAATGAGCAGTTCTTC
CDR3 protein: CASSGGGRNNEQFF

clone size: .
V gene: TRBV5-1
J gene: TRBJ2-3
D gene: TRBD2
CDR3 DNA: TGCGCCAGCAGCTTTCGGGGGGGACGCCCAGATACGCAGTATTTT
CDR3 protein: CASSFRGGRPDTQYF

clone size: .
V gene: TRBV12-3/TRBV12-4
J gene: TRBJ1-1
D gene: .
CDR3 DNA: TGTGCCAGCAGTAAAACAGGGAACACTGAAGCTTTCTTT
CDR3 protein: CASSKTGNTEAFF

clone size: .
V gene: TRBV10-3
J gene: TRBJ2-4
D gene: .
CDR3 DNA: TGTGCCATCAGTGACCCCCGGGAGAAAAACATTCAGTACTTC
CDR3 protein: CAISDPREKNIQYF

clone size: .
V gene: TRBV29-1
J gene: TRBJ1-1
D gene: .
CDR3 DNA: TGCAGCGTTGAGGTCTCGAACACTGAAGCTTTCTTT
CDR3 protein: CSVEVSNTEAFF

clone size: .
V gene: TRBV21-1
J gene: TRBJ2-7
D gene: .
CDR3 DNA: TGTGCCAGCAGCAAAGCGCTAGGAACGGGGAGACGGGACGAGCAGTACTTC
CDR3 protein: CASSKALGTGRRDEQYF

clone size: .
V gene: TRBV9
J gene: TRBJ2-1
D gene: .
CDR3 DNA: TGTGCCAGCAGCGTAGACCAGCCCTCCTACAATGAGCAGTTCTTC
CDR3 protein: CASSVDQPSYNEQFF

clone size: .
V gene: TRBV29-1
J gene: TRBJ1-1
D gene: .
CDR3 DNA: TGCAGCGTTGAGACAGAAATGAACACTGAAGCTTTCTTT
CDR3 protein: CSVETEMNTEAFF

clone size: .
V gene: TRBV7-9
J gene: TRBJ2-1
D gene: .
CDR3 DNA: TGTGCCAGCAGCTGGGATCGTCCCAATGAGCAGTTCTTC
CDR3 protein: CASSWDRPNEQFF

clone size: once
V gene: TRBV15
J gene: TRBJ2-3
D gene: .
CDR3 DNA: TGTGCCACCAGCAGAGATGCTTTGGGTACGCAGTATTTT
CDR3 protein: CATSRDALGTQYF

clone size: .
V gene: TRBV11-2
J gene: TRBJ2-5
D gene: TRBD2
CDR3 DNA: TGTGCCAGCAGTCCGAGCGGGGGGGCCGCGACCCAGTACTTC
CDR3 protein: CASSPSGGAATQYF

clone size: .
V gene: TRBV29-1
J gene: TRBJ1-5
D gene: .
CDR3 DNA: TGCAGCGTTGAAGATCCGGAGTTAAGCAATCAGCCCCAGCATTTT
CDR3 protein: CSVEDPELSNQPQHF

clone size: .
V gene: TRBV20-1
J gene: TRBJ1-4
D gene: TRBD1
CDR3 DNA: TGCAGTGCTGCGGACAGGGATGAAAAACTGTTTTTT
CDR3 protein: CSAADRDEKLFF

clone size: .
V gene: TRBV20-1
J gene: TRBJ2-5
D gene: TRBD2
CDR3 DNA: TGCAGTGCTGGGACTAGCGGAATCGAGACCCAGTACTTC
CDR3 protein: CSAGTSGIETQYF

clone size: .
V gene: TRBV29-1
J gene: TRBJ2-5
D gene: .
CDR3 DNA: TGCAGCGTTTTCGCCTTCGGAGAGACCCAGTACTTC
CDR3 protein: CSVFAFGETQYF

clone size: .
V gene: TRBV15
J gene: TRBJ1-1
D gene: .
CDR3 DNA: TGTGCCACCAGCAGCAGGGTGAGTGTGTATACTGAAGCTTTCTTT
CDR3 protein: CATSSRVSVYTEAFF

clone size: .
V gene: TRBV2
J gene: TRBJ2-3
D gene: .
CDR3 DNA: TGTGCCAGCAGTGTAGCGAGAGATACGCAGTATTTT
CDR3 protein: CASSVARDTQYF

clone size: .
V gene: TRBV28
J gene: TRBJ2-7
D gene: TRBD2
CDR3 DNA: TGTGCCAGCCGGACTAGGTGGCTCTACGAGCAGTACTTC
CDR3 protein: CASRTRWLYEQYF

clone size: few
V gene: TRBV3-1
J gene: TRBJ2-1
D gene: .
CDR3 DNA: TGTGCCAGCAGTAGATACAATGAGCAGTTCTTC
CDR3 protein: CASSRYNEQFF

clone size: .
V gene: TRBV20-1
J gene: TRBJ2-7
D gene: .
CDR3 DNA: TGCAGTGCCCCGGACAGAACGAGGCCCTACGAGCAGTACTTC
CDR3 protein: CSAPDRTRPYEQYF

clone size: .
V gene: TRBV20-1
J gene: TRBJ2-5
D gene: TRBD2
CDR3 DNA: TGCAGTGCTACTAGCGGGGGGACCCAGTACTTC
CDR3 protein: CSATSGGTQYF

clone size: .
V gene: TRBV6-1
J gene: TRBJ1-2
D gene: .
CDR3 DNA: TGTGCCAGCAGTCCCGACTTCACCGCTGCGGTGAGTGGCTACACCTTC
CDR3 protein: CASSPDFTAAVSGYTF

clone size: .
V gene: TRBV20-1
J gene: TRBJ2-5
D gene: .
CDR3 DNA: TGCAGTGCTAGGCCCCCTCTACGGAGCGGAGAGACCCAGTACTTC
CDR3 protein: CSARPPLRSGETQYF

clone size: once
V gene: TRBV5-1
J gene: TRBJ2-1
D gene: .
CDR3 DNA: TGCGCCAGCAGCTTGGAGGCCCCTCACAATGAGCAGTTCTTC
CDR3 protein: CASSLEAPHNEQFF

clone size: .
V gene: TRBV5-8
J gene: TRBJ2-7
D gene: TRBD1
CDR3 DNA: TGTGCGGATCGGGACAGGGTTCCCCACGAGCAGTACTTC
CDR3 protein: CADRDRVPHEQYF

clone size: once
V gene: TRBV20-1
J gene: TRBJ2-7
D gene: .
CDR3 DNA: TGCAGTGCGGATCGGACCCCGACGGGCTACGAGCAGTACTTC
CDR3 protein: CSADRTPTGYEQYF

clone size: .
V gene: TRBV4-1
J gene: TRBJ1-1
D gene: .
CDR3 DNA: TGCGCCAGCAGCCAAGGATTCTCTGAAGCTTTCTTT
CDR3 protein: CASSQGFSEAFF

clone size: .
V gene: TRBV5-4
J gene: TRBJ1-1
D gene: .
CDR3 DNA: TGTGCCAGCAGCTCTAGGGAGGCTGAAGCTTTCTTT
CDR3 protein: CASSSREAEAFF

clone size: few
V gene: TRBV11-2
J gene: TRBJ2-5
D gene: TRBD2
CDR3 DNA: TGTGCCAGCAGCTTACAGACTAGCTCTGAGACCCAGTACTTC
CDR3 protein: CASSLQTSSETQYF

clone size: .
V gene: TRBV5-4
J gene: TRBJ1-1
D gene: .
CDR3 DNA: TGTGCCAGCAGCTGGGATCCCGGGAACACTGAAGCTTTCTTT
CDR3 protein: CASSWDPGNTEAFF

clone size: .
V gene: TRBV29-1
J gene: TRBJ2-1
D gene: TRBD1
CDR3 DNA: TGCAGCTTCCGGGACAGCCTATACAATGAGCAGTTCTTC
CDR3 protein: CSFRDSLYNEQFF

clone size: .
V gene: TRBV30
J gene: TRBJ2-3
D gene: TRBD2
CDR3 DNA: TGTGCCTGGACTAGCGGGGGGGCCGTCACAGATACGCAGTATTTT
CDR3 protein: CAWTSGGAVTDTQYF

clone size: .
V gene: TRBV12-3/TRBV12-4
J gene: TRBJ1-5
D gene: .
CDR3 DNA: TGTGCCAGCAGTCGGGGAGGGAGTAGCAATCAGCCCCAGCATTTT
CDR3 protein: CASSRGGSSNQPQHF

clone size: .
V gene: TRBV7-6
J gene: TRBJ2-5
D gene: .
CDR3 DNA: TGTGCCAGCAGCGCCCGCCCACCCCAGGCGTGGAGAGAGACCCAGTACTTC
CDR3 protein: CASSARPPQAWRETQYF

clone size: .
V gene: TRBV6-1
J gene: TRBJ2-7
D gene: .
CDR3 DNA: TGTGCCAGCACCCAACTACCGACAGGATGGGGGGGGGAGCAGTACTTC
CDR3 protein: CASTQLPTGWGGEQYF

clone size: .
V gene: TRBV6-5
J gene: TRBJ2-4
D gene: .
CDR3 DNA: TGTGCCAGCAGTTACCACTGGGACGGCAGGGACATTCAGTACTTC
CDR3 protein: CASSYHWDGRDIQYF

clone size: .
V gene: TRBV2
J gene: TRBJ2-3
D gene: .
CDR3 DNA: TGTGCCAGCAGTGAAGCGCCTAGCACAGATACGCAGTATTTT
CDR3 protein: CASSEAPSTDTQYF

clone size: .
V gene: TRBV2
J gene: TRBJ2-3
D gene: TRBD1
CDR3 DNA: TGTGCCAGCAGGGACAGGGGGGATACGCAGTATTTT
CDR3 protein: CASRDRGDTQYF

clone size: .
V gene: TRBV9
J gene: TRBJ2-5
D gene: .
CDR3 DNA: TGTGCCAGCAGCGTTGGGGGATCGGGGGAGACCCAGTACTTC
CDR3 protein: CASSVGGSGETQYF

clone size: once
V gene: TRBV7-6
J gene: TRBJ2-5
D gene: .
CDR3 DNA: TGTGCCAGCAGCTCCCATTACCAAGAGACCCAGTACTTC
CDR3 protein: CASSSHYQETQYF

clone size: .
V gene: TRBV5-1
J gene: TRBJ2-7
D gene: .
CDR3 DNA: TGCGCCAGCAGCTTGGCCGCGGCCACCTACGAGCAGTACTTC
CDR3 protein: CASSLAAATYEQYF

clone size: .
V gene: TRBV29-1
J gene: TRBJ1-2
D gene: .
CDR3 DNA: TGCAGCGTTGTGTCCCAGGAGGGTAGAGGCTACACCTTC
CDR3 protein: CSVVSQEGRGYTF

clone size: .
V gene: TRBV29-1
J gene: TRBJ2-7
D gene: .
CDR3 DNA: TGCAGCGTGAAAACCCCAGGGTTTTACGAGCAGTACTTC
CDR3 protein: CSVKTPGFYEQYF

clone size: .
V gene: TRBV7-3
J gene: TRBJ2-5
D gene: .
CDR3 DNA: TGTGCCAGCAGCCAGCGGGCGTGGACTCCCGAAGAGACCCAGTACTTC
CDR3 protein: CASSQRAWTPEETQYF

clone size: .
V gene: TRBV30
J gene: TRBJ2-3
D gene: .
CDR3 DNA: TGTGCCTGCACCGCCCAGGGTAGCACAGATACGCAGTATTTT
CDR3 protein: CACTAQGSTDTQYF